This TCR beta chain was captured by sequencing in a study of cytomegalovirus exposure and HLA in healthy donors. Study conclusions and caveats: Cytomegalovirus-associated status was assigned to about 180 TCR beta chains.

In the PCR, 60 Vbeta and 13 Jbeta primers were used. Profiling relied on immunoSEQ multiplex PCR, and the TCRdb table lists in-frame clones only, not all of them. The sample includes approximately 92,000 clones, over 75% of them seen just once. The ends were cut back, 4 bases at V and 2 bases at J, with 11 bases in the middle. Germline CDR1 and CDR2: SEHNR and FQNEAQ (reference sequence). CDR3 size: 14 residues. About this clone itself: As yet, its antigen is unknown. This sample also contains other DNA sequences that code for the same CDR3.

This rearrangement joins TRBV7-9 to TRBJ1-2; D is unclear. The receptor comes from a man between 45 and 60 years old in good health and CMV-seropositive. Sequencing used PBMCs. The CDR3 protein is CASSSLTENYGYTF. For the CDR3, the DNA is TGTGCCAGCAGCTCACTGACGGAGAACTATGGCTACACCTTC.